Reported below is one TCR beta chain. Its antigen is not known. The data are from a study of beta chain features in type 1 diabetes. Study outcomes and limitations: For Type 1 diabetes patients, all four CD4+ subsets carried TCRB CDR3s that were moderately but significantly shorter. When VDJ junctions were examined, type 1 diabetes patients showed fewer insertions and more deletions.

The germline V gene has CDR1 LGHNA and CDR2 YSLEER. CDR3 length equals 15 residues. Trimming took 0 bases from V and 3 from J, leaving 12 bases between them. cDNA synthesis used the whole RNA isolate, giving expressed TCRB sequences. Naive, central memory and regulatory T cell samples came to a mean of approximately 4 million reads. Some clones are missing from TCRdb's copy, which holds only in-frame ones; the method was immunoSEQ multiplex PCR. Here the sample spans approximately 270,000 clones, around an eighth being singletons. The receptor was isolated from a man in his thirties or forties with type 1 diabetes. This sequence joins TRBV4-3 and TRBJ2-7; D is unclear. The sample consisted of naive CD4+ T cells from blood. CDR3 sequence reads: CASSQDINFVYEQYF. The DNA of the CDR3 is TGCGCCAGCAGCCAAGATATTAACTTCGTCTACGAGCAGTACTTC.